The present entry profiles one TCR beta chain with its context. The sample comes from a study of blood T cell repertoires in COVID-19. Only in-frame clones appear in the TCRdb table, and some are missing; sequencing was by immunoSEQ multiplex PCR. The table has some 270,000 clones, 80% to 90% seen once; the top ten hold roughly 3.9%. Unmatched junction bases numbered 27, after V lost 4 bases and J lost 0 bases. CDR3 length equals 23 residues. This chain joins TRBV23-1 and TRBJ2-4, with 7 positions matching TRBD2. TRBV23-1 qualifies as an ORF whose function is uncertain. The sequence was obtained from a woman in her 30s with acute COVID-19. The material sequenced was PBMCs or T cells enriched from blood (not recorded which). The CDR3 DNA is TGCGCCAGCAGTCCTCCCCCGGGGAGGGGTGGTCCCAAACATAGGCTAGCCAAAAACATTCAGTACTTC. Translating it yields CASSPPPGRGGPKHRLAKNIQYF.